The rows below give T cell receptor beta chains drawn from one sample of a study of T cell changes during pregnancy in multiple sclerosis. Profiling relied on immunoSEQ multiplex PCR, and the TCRdb table lists in-frame clones only, not all of them. The sample lists about 57,000 clones, roughly nine tenths occurring once. This specimen consisted of CD4+ T cells from peripheral blood mononuclear cells, obtained in the third trimester of pregnancy. The receptors here all came from a female donor with multiple sclerosis, enrolled in a pregnancy study. The CDR3 runs from the conserved cysteine through the conserved F or W. A D gene is named only where the DNA matches it firmly. Clone size appears in some rows only: once, few, many, or a class for an expanded clone.

v_call	j_call	d_call	clone_size	cdr3_nt	cdr3_aa
TRBV18	TRBJ1-2	TRBD1	few	TGTGCCAGCTCACCACTCTTGGACAGGAACTATGGCTACACCTTC	CASSPLLDRNYGYTF
TRBV7-6	TRBJ2-7	TRBD1	.	TGTGCCAGCAGCCACTCAGGGGGCGAGCAGTACTTC	CASSHSGGEQYF
TRBV6-6	TRBJ1-2	TRBD1	.	TGTGCCAGCAGTTACCGGGACAGGGCCTCCTATGGCTACACCTTC	CASSYRDRASYGYTF
TRBV6-1	TRBJ1-5	.	.	TGTGCCAGCAGTGAACAGGGCGATCAGCCCCAGCATTTT	CASSEQGDQPQHF
TRBV18	TRBJ1-5	TRBD1	.	TGTGCCAGCTCACCCAGGGGGCAGGGGGAAGGGAGCAATCAGCCCCAGCATTTT	CASSPRGQGEGSNQPQHF
TRBV4-2	TRBJ1-5	TRBD1	few	TGTGCCAGCAGCCCGACAGGGGGCAGCAATCAGCCCCAGCATTTT	CASSPTGGSNQPQHF
TRBV5-4	TRBJ2-7	.	.	TGTGCCAGCAGGTTCAACAGGGACTACGAGCAGTACTTC	CASRFNRDYEQYF
TRBV10-3	TRBJ1-1	TRBD1	.	TGTGCCACCAACGCCCCCGAGGGGGGACAGGTAACTTTCTTT	CATNAPEGGQVTFF
TRBV5-8	TRBJ2-3	TRBD2	few	TGTGCCAGCAGCTTGCCGGGAGGAACGCAGTATTTT	CASSLPGGTQYF
TRBV11-2	TRBJ2-1	TRBD2	.	TGTGCCAGCAGCTTAGATCTCGGGGGCGGGAGGGAAGTAAATGAGCAGTTCTTC	CASSLDLGGGREVNEQFF
TRBV19	TRBJ1-5	TRBD1	.	TGTGCCAGTAGGAGCCGGGACAGGGGCAATCAGCCCCAGCATTTT	CASRSRDRGNQPQHF
TRBV18	TRBJ1-6	TRBD1	.	TGTGCCAGCTCACTCGAGACAGGGGGCCTGGATTCACCCCTCCACTTT	CASSLETGGLDSPLHF
TRBV10-3	TRBJ1-2	TRBD1	.	TGTGCCATCAGTGAGGGTGGGCTGGGGACAGGGCACTATGGCTACACCTTC	CAISEGGLGTGHYGYTF
TRBV29-1	TRBJ1-1	TRBD1	.	TGCAGCGCCGGACAGGGGAAGACGGTCACTGAAGCTTTCTTT	CSAGQGKTVTEAFF
TRBV27	TRBJ2-3	TRBD2	.	TGTGCCAGCAGTTTTTGGCGGGGGGACACAGATACGCAGTATTTT	CASSFWRGDTDTQYF
TRBV7-9	TRBJ1-2	.	.	TGTGCCAGCAGCTTAGGATCATCGGCAGACTATGTTGAAGGCTACACCTTC	CASSLGSSADYVEGYTF
TRBV20-1	TRBJ1-2	.	.	TGCAGTGCTAGTCTCTGGGGCGGCTACACCTTC	CSASLWGGYTF
TRBV10-3	TRBJ2-2	.	.	TGTGCCATCAGTGTTTCCGACATGAACACCGGGGAGCTGTTTTTT	CAISVSDMNTGELFF
TRBV7-2	TRBJ2-2	TRBD2	.	TGTGCCAGCAGCATGCCCCTTGGGGGGGGGAACACCGGGGAGCTGTTTTTT	CASSMPLGGGNTGELFF
TRBV9	TRBJ1-2	TRBD1	.	TGTGCCAGCAGCTCATACAGGGGGGACTACACCTTC	CASSSYRGDYTF